Following are 13 T cell receptor beta chains from one sample sequenced in a study of beta chain features in type 1 diabetes. Overall study findings and caveats: Shorter TCRB CDR3s, moderately but significantly so, were found in Type 1 diabetes patients in all four CD4+ subsets.

These receptors are not linked to any known antigen. All of the isolated RNA was reverse transcribed, so expressed TCRB transcripts were sequenced. Assay used: immunoSEQ multiplex PCR; TCRdb lists only in-frame clones, some missing. The sample has hundreds of thousands of clones; around an eighth are singletons. The sequencing input was naive CD4+ T cells from blood. Receptor source: a man aged 18 to 30 with type 1 diabetes.

This rearrangement joins TRBV27 to TRBJ1-2, with D uncertain. The V and J ends lost 2 bases and 5 bases respectively, with 18 bases between them. The CDR3 has 16 residues. The V gene's germline CDR1 is MNHEY and CDR2 SMNVEV (reference sequence). As DNA, the CDR3 is TGTGCCAGCAGTTTAGGAGGTTTAGGCCCTGGGTATGGCTACACCTTC. It yields the protein CASSLGGLGPGYGYTF.

The chain has TRBV7-6 and TRBJ2-7; 8 positions match TRBD1. The CDR3 has 15 amino acids. The trim removed 5 bases at V and 0 bases at J, leaving 6 bases unmatched. Germline V lookup: CDR1 SGHVS, CDR2 FNYEAQ. As DNA, the CDR3 is TGTGCCAGCAGCCGGTCGGACAGGGCCTCCTACGAGCAGTACTTC. Encoded protein: CASSRSDRASYEQYF.

This chain connects TRBV6-1 to TRBJ2-6, with 8 positions matching TRBD1. CDR3 length equals 13 residues. From germline, CDR1 is MNHNS and CDR2 SASEGT. V was clipped by 8 bases and J by 11 bases; unmatched bases: 8. For the CDR3, the DNA is TGTGCCAGCGGAGGACAGGGCGGTTACGTCCTGACTTTC. This gives the protein CASGGQGGYVLTF.

CDR3 bases: TGCGCCAGCAGAAGACAGGGGTCTCAAGGAGAGCAGTACTTC. Protein sequence: CASRRQGSQGEQYF. This sequence joins TRBV4-1 and TRBJ2-7, with TRBD1 matching 8 bases. In germline, CDR1 is MGHRA, CDR2 YSYEKL. The CDR3 is 14 residues long. V dropped 6 bases and J dropped 7; count of bases not matched to a gene: 11.

A few counts support this clone. The chain carries TRBV25-1 and TRBJ2-7, with D possibly called TRBD1 or TRBD2 (5 bases each). In germline, CDR1 is MGHDK, CDR2 SYGVNS. This CDR3 contains 17 residues. Trimming stripped 4 bases from V and 0 bases from J, with 19 bases between. The CDR3 spells CASSGVAGTQSSYEQYF. In DNA form, the CDR3 reads TGTGCCAGCAGTGGAGTGGCCGGGACCCAGAGCTCCTACGAGCAGTACTTC.

V usage is TRBV30 and J usage is TRBJ2-5; D remains ambiguous. The V and J ends lost 8 bases and 1 base respectively, with 14 bases between them. CDR3 length: 13 amino acids. Germline values: CDR1 GTSNPN, CDR2 SVGIG (reference sequence). Written as DNA, the CDR3 is TGTGCCCGCTCGTCTGCGCCCCAAGAGACCCAGTACTTC. Amino acids: CARSSAPQETQYF.

The chain has TRBV11-3 and TRBJ2-5; 9 nucleotides align to TRBD1. CDR1 is SGHNT and CDR2 is YENEEA in the germline V gene. The CDR3 runs to 20 residues. V was clipped by 5 bases and J by 3 bases; unmatched bases: 22. In DNA, the CDR3 is TGTGCCAGCAGCCTTAGCTGGCCGACAGGGGGTGAGAAGGATGAAGAGACCCAGTACTTC. It codes for CASSLSWPTGGEKDEETQYF.

This clone was observed a few times. This chain joins TRBV18 and TRBJ1-1; D perhaps matches TRBD1 (6 bases). This CDR3 spans 17 amino acids. Germline loops: CDR1 KGHSH, CDR2 LQKENI. The germline V and J ends were trimmed by 2 bases and 10 bases, with 26 bases remaining between them. The CDR3 DNA reads TGTGCCAGCTCACCAAGGGCCCAACAGGGTGGGGAACAAGGAGCTTTCTTT. It translates to CASSPRAQQGGEQGAFF. Full variable domain (outside the CDR3, taken from reference TRBV18 and TRBJ1-1): NAGVMQNPRHLVRRRGQEARLRCSPMKGHSHVYWYRQLPEEGLKFMVYLQKENIIDESGMPKERFSAEFPKEGPSILRIQQVVRGDSAAYFCASSPRAQQGGEQGAFFGQGTRLTVV.

The chain couples TRBV5-4 to TRBJ2-7; D is uncertain. V was clipped by 0 bases and J by 3 bases, with 16 bases between them. This CDR3 contains 16 residues. Germline V gene sequence: CDR1 SGHNT, CDR2 YYREEE (reference sequence). CDR3 coding DNA: TGTGCCAGCAGCTTGGGGCCATCCCCCGCCGACTACGAGCAGTACTTC. Translated: CASSLGPSPADYEQYF. Full variable domain (remainder filled in from reference TRBV5-4 and TRBJ2-7): ETGVTQSPTHLIKTRGQQVTLRCSSQSGHNTVSWYQQALGQGPQFIFQYYREEENGRGNFPPRFSGLQFPNYSSELNVNALELDDSALYLCASSLGPSPADYEQYFGPGTRLTVT.

As regards this clone: Additional DNA sequences in this sample encode the identical CDR3. This sequence joins TRBV2 and TRBJ2-5, with D unresolved. CDR3 length: 11 amino acids. V lost 7 bases and J 2 bases, leaving 5 bases between the germline ends. Per germline, CDR1 SNHLY and CDR2 FYNNEI. The CDR3 DNA is TGTGCCAGCATTTATCAAGAGACCCAGTACTTC. This codes for CASIYQETQYF.

This clone was seen a few times. This chain joins TRBV27 and TRBJ1-1; 7 nucleotides agree with TRBD1. The germline V gene encodes CDR1 MNHEY and CDR2 SMNVEV (reference sequence). V shed 4 bases, J shed 11 bases, and the junction held 13 bases outside the gene matches. This CDR3 has 14 residues. CDR3 loop: CASSSESSTGAAFF. CDR3 nucleotide sequence: TGTGCCAGCAGTTCAGAGAGTTCTACAGGGGCGGCTTTCTTT.

As to this clone: Different DNA sequences within this sample yield the same CDR3. The chain is built from TRBV30 and TRBJ1-1; D unclear. V lost 2 bases and J lost 0, with 4 bases in between. Germline assignment: CDR1 GTSNPN and CDR2 SVGIG (reference sequence). The CDR3 contains 12 residues. CDR3: CAWSPLNTEAFF. The CDR3, as DNA: TGTGCCTGGAGTCCTTTGAACACTGAAGCTTTCTTT.

The J gene is TRBJ1-1, the V gene TRBV29-1, with unresolved D. V lost 0 bases to trimming and J lost 4 bases, with 15 bases between them. Germline assignment: CDR1 SQVTM and CDR2 ANQGSEA. This CDR3 is built from 15 residues. The DNA of the CDR3 is TGCAGCGTTGAAGATCAGGTGGGTGTCGGCACTGAAGCTTTCTTT. Translating it yields CSVEDQVGVGTEAFF.